This passage covers 30 T cell receptor beta chains from one sample sequenced in a study of beta chain features in type 1 diabetes (dated by TCRdb to 2016 to 2018). The investigation overall reported the following: Type 1 diabetes patients showed a moderate but significant shortening of TCRB CDR3 length in all four CD4+ subsets.

For these receptors, no antigen is known. Library construction relied on the immunoSEQ multiplex PCR assay. All of the isolated RNA was reverse transcribed with the High Capacity cDNA Reverse Transcription Kit, so expressed TCRB transcripts were sequenced. Here the immuneACCESS table is served through TCRdb, limited to in-frame sequences with V and J called. Missing clones are a known gap in these copies; in checked studies unresolved V genes cover under half, and the rest lacks a known reason. Recorded for this sample are some 370,000 clones; over 8.5% of them occurred a single time. About 0.63% of the sample is in the top ten clones. The specimen was central memory CD4+ T cells from blood. These receptors all stem from a man aged 25 to 45 with type 1 diabetes.

This clone was detected only a few times. V usage is TRBV15 and J usage is TRBJ1-5, with 9 bases lining up with TRBD1. Looked up from germline, CDR1 is LNHNV and CDR2 is YYDKDF (reference sequence). V lost 4 bases to trimming and J lost 7 bases; unmatched junction nucleotides: 14. The CDR3 runs 17 residues. The CDR3 is CATSTEDGQGFYQPQHF. The DNA of the CDR3 is TGTGCCACCAGCACTGAGGACGGACAGGGGTTTTACCAGCCCCAGCATTTT.

The rearrangement links TRBV4-3 to TRBJ2-7; the D gene is possibly TRBD1 (7 bases). Between the trimmed V and J ends, which lost 3 bases and 7 bases, there was a span of 13 bases. This CDR3 has 13 residues. The germline V gene has CDR1 LGHNA and CDR2 YSLEER. CDR3 residues: CASSQEQGREQYF. CDR3 DNA sequence: TGCGCCAGCAGCCAGGAACAGGGGAGGGAGCAGTACTTC.

The chain's CDR3 is CATSRDLGGEAFF. The CDR3 bases are TGTGCCACCAGCAGAGACCTCGGTGGTGAAGCTTTCTTT. The chain carries TRBV15 and TRBJ1-1; D remains ambiguous. Trimming pared 0 bases from V and 7 bases from J, leaving 9 bases between. This CDR3 region has 13 residues. Germline V lookup: CDR1 LNHNV, CDR2 YYDKDF (reference sequence).

This clone was seen a handful of times. The chain carries TRBV5-5 and TRBJ2-3, with TRBD2 as a possible D gene (6 bases). The CDR3 has 15 amino acids. V was cut by 0 bases and J by 0 bases, with 8 bases left in between. CDR1 SGHKS and CDR2 YYEKEE come from the germline V gene (reference sequence). The CDR3 loop is CASSLGGLSTDTQYF. Here the CDR3 DNA reads TGTGCCAGCAGCTTGGGCGGACTAAGCACAGATACGCAGTATTTT.

Ten or more counts support this clone. The chain has TRBV13 and TRBJ1-2; D remains unclear. The germline V and J ends were trimmed by 1 base and 4 bases, with 7 bases remaining between them. This CDR3 is 13 amino acids long. Germline V gene lookup returns CDR1 PRHDT and CDR2 FYEKMQ (reference sequence). The CDR3 protein is CASSLDSFYGYTF. The DNA of the CDR3 is TGTGCCAGCAGCTTAGACTCCTTCTATGGCTACACCTTC. Using reference TRBV13 and TRBJ1-2 for the parts outside the CDR3, the full variable domain is AAGVIQSPRHLIKEKRETATLKCYPIPRHDTVYWYQQGPGQDPQFLISFYEKMQSDKGSIPDRFSAQQFSDYHSELNMSSLELGDSALYFCASSLDSFYGYTFGSGTRLTVV.

This clone was counted a few times. CDR3 loop: CASSGKNTGELFF. The CDR3, as DNA: TGTGCCAGCAGTGGAAAGAACACCGGGGAGCTGTTTTTT. The V and J genes are TRBV2 and TRBJ2-2; D call uncertain. Germline loops: CDR1 SNHLY, CDR2 FYNNEI. The CDR3 consists of 13 residues. Trimming left V 4 bases short and J 1 base short, with 4 bases between.

The V gene is TRBV6-1, the J gene TRBJ2-7; D may match TRBD1 or TRBD2 (5 bases each). From germline, CDR1 is MNHNS and CDR2 SASEGT. CDR3 length: 15 amino acids. Trimming removed 7 bases at V and 1 base at J, with 17 bases between. Here the CDR3 reads CASNPRDPLSYEQYF. The DNA of the CDR3 is TGTGCCAGCAACCCCAGGGACCCATTATCCTACGAGCAGTACTTC.

The table lists this clone with a few counts. The rearrangement joins TRBV2 to TRBJ1-5; possible D gene TRBD1, 6 bases. In germline, CDR1 is SNHLY, CDR2 FYNNEI. The CDR3 has 15 residues. The V and J ends lost 9 bases and 2 bases respectively, with 17 bases between them. The CDR3 region has the DNA TGTGCCAGTAACAGGGATTCTTATGGCAATCAGCCCCAGCATTTT. Amino acids: CASNRDSYGNQPQHF.

This clone was detected only a few times. V gene TRBV5-5 combines with J gene TRBJ1-1; no clear D. The CDR3 covers 12 residues. Per the germline V gene, CDR1 is SGHKS and CDR2 is YYEKEE (reference sequence). Deletions cut 3 bases from V and 1 base from J, with 4 bases between. CDR3 loop: CASSWPNTEAFF. Here the CDR3 DNA reads TGTGCCAGCAGCTGGCCGAACACTGAAGCTTTCTTT.

The chain recombines TRBV9 with TRBJ2-1, with 12 bases aligning to TRBD2. With V trimmed by 2 bases and J by 5 bases, 5 bases remained unmatched. The CDR3 contains 16 residues. Germline assignment: CDR1 SGDLS and CDR2 YYNGEE. The CDR3 DNA reads TGTGCCAGCAGCGTCAGGACTAGCGGGGCCAACAATGAGCAGTTCTTC. It translates to CASSVRTSGANNEQFF.

This clone was detected many times. CDR3 DNA sequence: TGTGCCAGCAGTTACGGGGGGGACATCTATGGCTACACCTTC. Translating gives CASSYGGDIYGYTF. The chain has TRBV6-6 and TRBJ1-2; weak D call: TRBD1 (6 bases). The CDR3 has 14 residues. V was pared by 2 bases and J by 4 bases, with 11 bases between. Germline-derived CDR1 and CDR2 are MNHNY and SVGAGI (reference sequence).

This clone has a handful of counts. This sequence joins TRBV6-4 and TRBJ1-1; 10 bases match TRBD1. CDR1 and CDR2 from the germline V gene are MRHNA and SNTAGT. Trimming took 2 bases from V and 6 from J; bases not matched to a gene: 6. The CDR3 length is 15 residues. The CDR3 protein is CASSDLGTGAAEAFF. Written as DNA, the CDR3 is TGTGCCAGCAGTGACCTCGGGACAGGGGCGGCTGAAGCTTTCTTT.

This clone was seen more than once but under ten times. This chain's CDR3 is CASSLAGDQNTIYF. For the CDR3, the DNA is TGCGCCAGCAGCTTGGCAGGGGATCAAAACACCATATATTTT. The rearrangement joins TRBV5-1 to TRBJ1-3, with a possible D match to TRBD1 (6 bases). The CDR3 is 14 residues long. Germline V gene lookup returns CDR1 SGHRS and CDR2 YFSETQ. V dropped 0 bases and J dropped 6 bases, with 10 bases sitting between them.

This chain connects TRBV28 to TRBJ1-5, with D perhaps TRBD1 (5 bases). Germline CDR1 and CDR2: MDHEN and SYDVKM. Deletions cut 5 bases from V and 2 bases from J, with 16 bases between. The CDR3 length is 16 residues. This CDR3 reads CASSPTGPGGNQPQHF. CDR3 nucleotides: TGTGCCAGCAGTCCTACGGGACCTGGAGGCAATCAGCCCCAGCATTTT.

This chain links TRBV12-5 with TRBJ2-1; TRBD2 agrees at 9 bases. The CDR3 is made up of 18 amino acids. The germline V gene encodes CDR1 LGHNT and CDR2 FRNRAP. V dropped 1 base and J dropped 5; count of bases not matched to a gene: 12. Here the CDR3 reads CASGLDLAGKPSNNEQFF. The CDR3 DNA sequence: TGTGCTAGTGGTTTGGACCTAGCGGGAAAGCCGAGCAACAATGAGCAGTTCTTC.

The CDR3 nucleotides are TGTGCCAGCAGTCTTAGCGGGAGTCTCTACGAGCAGTACTTC. This sequence encodes CASSLSGSLYEQYF. The genes are TRBV27 and TRBJ2-7; 9 bases map to TRBD2. Losses at the gene ends were 5 bases for V and 3 bases for J; bases not matched to a gene: 5. The CDR3 is 14 amino acids. In germline, CDR1 is MNHEY, CDR2 SMNVEV (reference sequence).

The CDR3 bases are TGTGCCAGCAGTTACGGCAGGGGACCAGATACGCAGTATTTT. This translates into CASSYGRGPDTQYF. J is TRBJ2-3 and V is TRBV6-5; possibly TRBD1 for D (6 bases). The CDR3 covers 14 residues. V lost 2 bases and J lost 4, with 10 bases in between. CDR1 MNHEY and CDR2 SVGAGI come from the germline V gene.

CDR3 loop: CASSIDGGLSYEQYF. Here the CDR3 DNA reads TGTGCCAGTAGTATAGACGGAGGGCTTTCCTACGAGCAGTACTTC. J is TRBJ2-7 and V is TRBV19, with D possibly TRBD2 on 6 matching bases. CDR1 and CDR2 (germline): LNHDA, SQIVND (reference sequence). The CDR3 sequence is 15 residues long. Trimming cost V 0 bases and J 1 base, with 10 bases left between them. Using reference TRBV19 and TRBJ2-7 for the parts outside the CDR3, the full variable domain is DGGITQSPKYLFRKEGQNVTLSCEQNLNHDAMYWYRQDPGQGLRLIYYSQIVNDFQKGDIAEGYSVSREKKESFPLTVTSAQKNPTAFYLCASSIDGGLSYEQYFGPGTRLTVT.

The chain employs TRBV5-4 and TRBJ1-1; 7 bases fit TRBD1. Germline lookup yields CDR1 SGHNT and CDR2 YYREEE (reference sequence). V dropped 0 bases and J dropped 0; count of bases not matched to a gene: 5. The CDR3 spans 16 residues. In nucleotides, the CDR3 is TGTGCCAGCAGCTTGGAGACAGGGCTCATGAACACTGAAGCTTTCTTT. This gives the protein CASSLETGLMNTEAFF.

This clone was seen many times. The CDR3 DNA follows: TGTGCCAGCAGCCCGGACAGGGGTGGCACAGATACGCAGTATTTT. This gives the protein CASSPDRGGTDTQYF. The chain is built from TRBV4-2 and TRBJ2-3; 9 bases line up with TRBD1. The CDR3 sequence is 15 residues long. CDR1 is LGHNA, CDR2 YNFKEQ, per germline. Trimming cost V 4 bases and J 1 base; bases outside gene matches: 3.

The V and J genes are TRBV4-1 and TRBJ2-7; D is uncertain. Trimming took 0 bases from V and 6 from J, leaving 9 bases between them. The CDR3 sequence is 13 residues long. Germline loops: CDR1 MGHRA, CDR2 YSYEKL. CDR3 sequence: CASSQDPRSEQYF. CDR3 sequence (DNA): TGCGCCAGCAGCCAAGATCCTAGGAGCGAGCAGTACTTC.

V is TRBV19 and J is TRBJ1-1; maybe TRBD1 (6 bases). The V and J ends lost 7 bases and 6 bases respectively, with 9 bases between them. There are 11 residues in the CDR3. Looked up from germline, CDR1 is LNHDA and CDR2 is SQIVND (reference sequence). The CDR3 is CASTRGPEAFF. CDR3 nucleotides: TGTGCCAGTACCCGGGGGCCTGAAGCTTTCTTT. Together with reference TRBV19 and TRBJ1-1, the CDR3 gives the full variable domain: DGGITQSPKYLFRKEGQNVTLSCEQNLNHDAMYWYRQDPGQGLRLIYYSQIVNDFQKGDIAEGYSVSREKKESFPLTVTSAQKNPTAFYLCASTRGPEAFFGQGTRLTVV.

The table lists this clone with a few counts. It may be a read error: a sequence one base away is much more abundant. The CDR3 DNA reads as TGTGCCAGCAGCTCAACAGGGACTGGAAACACCATATATTTT. This sequence encodes CASSSTGTGNTIYF. The chain recombines TRBV11-1 with TRBJ1-3, with D possibly being TRBD1 (6 bases). V was trimmed by 4 bases and J by 2 bases, leaving 9 bases between them. The germline CDR1 and CDR2 sequences are SGHAT and FQDESV (reference sequence). This CDR3 is 14 amino acids long.

The table lists this clone with a few counts. The CDR3 bases are TGTGCCAGCAGCCTAACTAGCAGGGAGACCCAGTACTTC. It yields the protein CASSLTSRETQYF. The chain has TRBV7-2 and TRBJ2-5, with D maybe TRBD2 (6 bases). Germline V CDR1 and CDR2: SGHTA, FQGNSA. This CDR3 comprises 13 residues. V was trimmed by 5 bases and J by 5 bases, leaving 12 bases between them.

The rearrangement links TRBV5-1 to TRBJ2-1; D is possibly TRBD2 (6 bases). The germline V gene encodes CDR1 SGHRS and CDR2 YFSETQ. V lost 0 bases and J lost 4, with 11 bases in between. CDR3 length: 15 amino acids. The CDR3 region has the DNA TGCGCCAGCAGCTTGGTGGGGGGATATTACAATGAGCAGTTCTTC. This gives the protein CASSLVGGYYNEQFF.

This clone showed up many times. The genes are TRBV10-3 and TRBJ2-2; D possibly corresponds to TRBD1 (5 bases). From germline, CDR1 is ENHRY and CDR2 SYGVKD. Trimming pared 8 bases from V and 3 bases from J, leaving 10 bases between. The CDR3 spans 13 residues. As DNA, the CDR3 is TGTGCCATCCACCAGGGTGACACCGGGGAGCTGTTTTTT. It specifies CAIHQGDTGELFF.

The V gene is TRBV5-1, the J gene TRBJ2-5, with D perhaps matching TRBD1 (8 bases). Germline V gives CDR1 SGHRS, CDR2 YFSETQ. Trimming pared 3 bases from V and 3 bases from J, leaving 15 bases between. The CDR3 contains 15 residues. CDR3 sequence: CASSWEGQVEETQYF. The CDR3 DNA reads TGCGCCAGCAGCTGGGAGGGACAGGTAGAAGAGACCCAGTACTTC.

This clone was seen only a few times. Other DNA sequences of this sample code for an identical CDR3. The CDR3 region has the DNA TGTGCCAGCAGCTTAGACGTTGGCGGGCAGGGGTATTGGGAGGATCAGCCCCAGCATTTT. It translates to CASSLDVGGQGYWEDQPQHF. The V and J genes are TRBV11-2 and TRBJ1-5; D is possibly TRBD1 (6 bases). Deletions cut 0 bases from V and 5 bases from J, with 26 bases between. The CDR3 length is 20 residues. Germline values: CDR1 SGHAT, CDR2 FQNNGV.

The chain has TRBV27 and TRBJ2-7; TRBD2 aligns across 14 bases. The CDR3 length is 15 residues. Trimming at V came to 0 bases and at J to 7 bases, leaving 2 bases not matched to a gene. Germline lookup yields CDR1 MNHEY and CDR2 SMNVEV (reference sequence). CDR3 amino acids: CASSLSTSGRGEQYF. The CDR3, as DNA: TGTGCCAGCAGTTTATCGACTAGCGGGAGGGGAGAGCAGTACTTC.

The rearrangement joins TRBV5-1 to TRBJ2-7; tentatively, D is TRBD1 (6 bases). Per the germline V gene, CDR1 is SGHRS and CDR2 is YFSETQ. The CDR3 length is 14 residues. V was shortened by 2 bases and J by 2 bases, with 11 bases between the two germline ends. CDR3 coding DNA: TGCGCCAGCAGCTTCGGGACAAGTGCCTACGAGCAGTACTTC. This codes for CASSFGTSAYEQYF.